One sample yielded the 9 T cell receptor beta chains listed below, sequenced in a study of T cells in Graves' hyperthyroidism and ophthalmopathy. Amplification yielded TCR beta CDR3 regions, with RNA transcripts as the source. First-round RT-PCR of the TCR CDR3 relied on the HTBI primer set. Via MiXCR, TCRdb re-called the multiplex PCR reads, giving one row per CDR3 protein. Of about 700,000 distinct CDR3 sequences in the sample, about 45% were seen once. The specimen sequenced was peripheral blood or thyroid tissue (not recorded which). These receptors all come from an adult man with Graves' disease, either hyperthyroidism or ophthalmopathy (not recorded which).

This clonotype was recorded at least ten times. The CDR3 DNA reads as TGCAGTGCTAGTAGGGCAGTGAACACTGAAGCTTTCTTT. Its translation is CSASRAVNTEAFF. The chain is built from TRBV20-1 and TRBJ1-1; D not certain. The germline V gene has CDR1 DFQATT and CDR2 SNEGSKA (reference sequence). V was shortened by 3 bases and J by 0 bases, with 8 bases between the two germline ends. The CDR3 extends over 13 amino acids.

The chain recombines TRBV15 with TRBJ2-3; D may correspond to TRBD1 or TRBD2 (5 bases each). The length of the CDR3 is 16 residues. Trimming cost V 3 bases and J 0 bases, with 13 bases left between them. Germline values: CDR1 LNHNV, CDR2 YYDKDF (reference sequence). In nucleotides, the CDR3 is TGTGCCACCAGCAGCGGGACCAAGGCTAGCACAGATACGCAGTATTTT. Protein sequence: CATSSGTKASTDTQYF. The full variable domain, with the rest looked up from reference TRBV15 and TRBJ2-3, is DAMVIQNPRYQVTQFGKPVTLSCSQTLNHNVMYWYQQKSSQAPKLLFHYYDKDFNNEADTPDNFQSRRPNTSFCFLDIRSPGLGDTAMYLCATSSGTKASTDTQYFGPGTRLTVL.

This clonotype was picked up many times. The V gene is TRBV29-1, the J gene TRBJ1-2; D call uncertain. This CDR3 has 12 residues. CDR1 is SQVTM and CDR2 is ANQGSEA in the germline V gene. V lost 3 bases and J 7 bases, leaving 12 bases between the germline ends. Here the CDR3 DNA reads TGCAGCGTTGAGGCCAGAGAAGGTGGCTACACCTTC. Its protein is CSVEAREGGYTF. The complete variable domain, with remaining parts taken from reference TRBV29-1 and TRBJ1-2, reads SAVISQKPSRDICQRGTSLTIQCQVDSQVTMMFWYRQQPGQSLTLIATANQGSEATYESGFVIDKFPISRPNLTFSTLTVSNMSPEDSSIYLCSVEAREGGYTFGSGTRLTVV.

The chain recombines TRBV20-1 with TRBJ2-2, with D possibly being TRBD1 or TRBD2 (5 bases each). Between the trimmed V and J ends, which lost 4 bases and 4 bases, there was a span of 13 bases. The germline V gene has CDR1 DFQATT and CDR2 SNEGSKA (reference sequence). This CDR3 is 14 amino acids long. CDR3 sequence reads: CSAIEGSGTGELFF. CDR3 in DNA: TGCAGTGCTATAGAGGGGTCGGGCACCGGGGAGCTGTTTTTT.

The chain has TRBV10-3 and TRBJ1-5, with D uncertain. The V gene's germline CDR1 is ENHRY and CDR2 SYGVKD. Trimming left V 3 bases short and J 0 bases short, with 21 bases between. The CDR3 contains 19 residues. This CDR3 reads CAISETPLRHPYSNQPQHF. The CDR3 DNA is TGTGCCATCAGTGAAACCCCCCTTAGACACCCTTATAGCAATCAGCCCCAGCATTTT.

The V and J genes are TRBV2 and TRBJ1-6; the D gene is possibly TRBD1 (6 bases). The germline V and J ends were trimmed by 7 bases and 14 bases, with 15 bases remaining between them. Germline V gene lookup returns CDR1 SNHLY and CDR2 FYNNEI. This CDR3 region has 12 residues. The CDR3 coding sequence is TGTGCCAGCAAGACAGGCGATTTGGCCCTCCACTTT. Translating gives CASKTGDLALHF. The whole variable domain, filled in from reference TRBV2 and TRBJ1-6, reads EPEVTQTPSHQVTQMGQEVILRCVPISNHLYFYWYRQILGQKVEFLVSFYNNEISEKSEIFDDQFSVERPDGSNFTLKIRSTKLEDSAMYFCASKTGDLALHFGNGTRLTVT.

The chain couples TRBV7-2 to TRBJ2-5; 7 bases agree with TRBD2. With V trimmed by 5 bases and J by 4 bases, 7 bases remained unmatched. Germline lookup yields CDR1 SGHTA and CDR2 FQGNSA. The CDR3 is made up of 14 amino acids. CDR3 DNA sequence: TGTGCCAGCAGCCAAGACGGGGGGTCAGAGACCCAGTACTTC. Encoded protein: CASSQDGGSETQYF.

The sample holds a few counts of this clonotype. CDR3 loop: CASSLTQGAGEQYF. The CDR3 DNA reads as TGCGCCAGCAGCTTGACGCAGGGAGCTGGAGAGCAGTACTTC. The chain couples TRBV5-1 to TRBJ2-7, with D perhaps matching TRBD1 or TRBD2 (5 bases each). This CDR3 comprises 14 residues. V was shortened by 1 base and J by 7 bases, with 15 bases between the two germline ends. Germline loops: CDR1 SGHRS, CDR2 YFSETQ. Full variable domain (rest looked up from reference TRBV5-1 and TRBJ2-7): KAGVTQTPRYLIKTRGQQVTLSCSPISGHRSVSWYQQTPGQGLQFLFEYFSETQRNKGNFPGRFSGRQFSNSRSEMNVSTLELGDSALYLCASSLTQGAGEQYFGPGTRLTVT.

This clonotype was detected ten times or more. The chain joins TRBV2 to TRBJ2-5, with TRBD1 identical over 10 bases. This CDR3 has 14 residues. From germline, CDR1 is SNHLY and CDR2 FYNNEI. The junction had 6 bases not matched to a gene; V was cut back by 6 bases and J by 5 bases. CDR3 in DNA: TGTGCCAGCAGAACCGGGACAGGGGATGAGACCCAGTACTTC. Translation: CASRTGTGDETQYF.